This passage covers 18 T cell receptor beta chains from one sample sequenced in a study of blood T cells in healthy people across ages. A sample-barcoded 5' primer and a J-beta primer mix were used in a second PCR of about 7 to 12 cycles. TCRdb fed the 5' RACE reads into MiXCR, producing one record per CDR3 protein. This table holds hundreds of thousands of distinct CDR3 sequences, about 30% found once. The sequencing input was blood. Receptors originate from an elderly woman in good health.

Many counts were recorded for this clonotype. V is TRBV4-2 and J is TRBJ1-4; possible D gene TRBD1, 6 bases. Germline CDR1 reads LGHNA; CDR2 reads YNFKEQ. Trimming left V 1 base short and J 0 bases short, with 12 bases between. The CDR3 sequence is 17 residues long. CDR3 DNA: TGTGCCAGCAGCCAAGGGCAGGGGAGAGCAACTAATGAAAAACTGTTTTTT. Protein sequence: CASSQGQGRATNEKLFF.

At least ten counts were recorded for this clonotype. This chain uses TRBV18 with TRBJ2-7; D is ambiguous. The CDR3 spans 14 residues. V was pared by 1 base and J by 0 bases, with 7 bases between. Germline CDR1 is KGHSH and CDR2 is LQKENI. This chain's CDR3 is CASSPQVTSYEQYF. CDR3 coding DNA: TGTGCCAGCTCACCACAGGTCACCTCCTACGAGCAGTACTTC.

This chain links TRBV5-1 with TRBJ2-5; TRBD1 agrees at 9 bases. Germline CDR1 and CDR2: SGHRS and YFSETQ. This CDR3 comprises 14 residues. Trimming at V came to 4 bases and at J to 3 bases, leaving 4 bases not matched to a gene. The CDR3 loop reads CASSHGQGKETQYF. DNA of the CDR3: TGCGCCAGCAGCCATGGACAGGGGAAAGAGACCCAGTACTTC.

Many counts were recorded for this clonotype. The chain carries TRBV30 and TRBJ2-7; D ambiguous. The CDR3 runs 12 residues. CDR1 is GTSNPN and CDR2 is SVGIG in the germline V gene (reference sequence). V lost 0 bases and J lost 3, with 6 bases in between. The CDR3 region has the DNA TGTGCCTGGAGTGTTGTAGGCTACGAGCAGTACTTC. This gives the protein CAWSVVGYEQYF.

This clonotype was observed a handful of times. A much larger clone differs by one base, so this may be a read error. The rearrangement joins TRBV20-1 to TRBJ2-4; TRBD1 matches at 9 bases. The end of the DNA is better explained by TRBJ2-7, so the J call may be wrong. Germline V gene data show CDR1 as DFQATT and CDR2 as SNEGSKA (reference sequence). This CDR3 is 16 amino acids long. In nucleotides, the CDR3 is TGCAGTGCTAGAAGCCGGACAGGGGAAATACGAGGCGAGCAGTACTTC. This sequence encodes CSARSRTGEIRGEQYF.

This chain connects TRBV29-1 to TRBJ2-6; unclear D gene. Per the germline V gene, CDR1 is SQVTM and CDR2 is ANQGSEA. V dropped 3 bases and J dropped 0 bases, with 9 bases sitting between them. CDR3 length: 15 residues. This chain's CDR3 is CSVDYPGSGANVLTF. The DNA for the CDR3 is TGCAGCGTTGATTACCCAGGCTCTGGGGCCAACGTCCTGACTTTC.

This clonotype was seen ten or more times. This sequence joins TRBV6-5 and TRBJ1-2, with TRBD1 matching over 8 bases. The CDR3 runs to 15 residues. V dropped 8 bases and J dropped 7; count of bases not matched to a gene: 15. CDR1 is MNHEY and CDR2 is SVGAGI in the germline V gene. The CDR3 nucleotides read TGTGCCAGCTGTCCGGGACAGGCGCTAGCGAGTGGCTACACCTTC. Translating it yields CASCPGQALASGYTF.

This clonotype has a count of ten or more. The genes are TRBV10-3 and TRBJ2-5; possibly TRBD1 or TRBD2 for D (6 bases each). Germline V gene sequence: CDR1 ENHRY, CDR2 SYGVKD. The V gene lost 0 bases and the J gene lost 2 bases, with 16 bases spanning the gap. The CDR3 has 17 amino acids. CDR3 amino acids: CAISESWGADRQETQYF. In DNA form, the CDR3 reads TGTGCCATCAGTGAGTCATGGGGGGCCGACAGACAAGAGACCCAGTACTTC.

This clonotype has at least ten counts. One end of the junction varies from germline; a read error may be responsible. The genes are TRBV7-7 and TRBJ2-5, with 10 bases identical to TRBD1. CDR1 and CDR2 (germline): SSHAT, FNYEAQ (reference sequence). The CDR3 sequence is 15 residues long. CDR3 sequence: CASSLDGTGEETQYF. In DNA, the CDR3 is TGTGCTAGCAGCTTAGACGGGACAGGGGAAGAGACCCAGTACTTC.

V is TRBV27 and J is TRBJ1-1; weak D call: TRBD1 (6 bases). The germline gives CDR1 MNHEY, CDR2 SMNVEV (reference sequence). The CDR3 extends over 14 amino acids. Trimming stripped 7 bases from V and 7 bases from J, with 19 bases between. The CDR3 region has the DNA TGTGCCAGCACCTTTACAGGGCTCGGTGGTGAAGCTTTCTTT. Translation gives CASTFTGLGGEAFF.

This clonotype was found a few times. DNA for the CDR3: TGTGCCTGGAGAGGCAGTATGGGTAATGAGCAGTACTTC. Its protein is CAWRGSMGNEQYF. The chain couples TRBV30 to TRBJ2-5; no firm D call. V shed 3 bases and J shed 11 bases, with 19 bases lying between them. Germline V lookup: CDR1 GTSNPN, CDR2 SVGIG (reference sequence). The CDR3 spans 13 residues. The full variable domain, completed using reference TRBV30 and TRBJ2-5, is SQTIHQWPATLVQPVGSPLSLECTVEGTSNPNLYWYRQAAGRGLQLLFYSVGIGQISSEVPQNLSASRPQDRQFILSSKKLLLSDSGFYLCAWRGSMGNEQYFGPGTRLLVL.

Concerning this clonotype itself: A much larger clonotype is one base distant, so this may be a read error. V is TRBV11-2 and J is TRBJ2-5, with 13 bases fitting TRBD2. The ends lost 5 bases at V and 9 bases at J; junction bases unmatched: 15. CDR3 size: 17 residues. Germline V CDR1 and CDR2: SGHAT, FQNNGV. The chain's CDR3 is CASSAGTSGGAYEAQYF. CDR3 DNA: TGTGCCAGCAGCGCCGGAACTAGCGGGGGGGCCTATGAGGCCCAGTACTTC. Full variable domain (outside the CDR3, taken from reference TRBV11-2 and TRBJ2-5): EAGVAQSPRYKIIEKRQSVAFWCNPISGHATLYWYQQILGQGPKLLIQFQNNGVVDDSQLPKDRFSAERLKGVDSTLKIQPAKLEDSAVYLCASSAGTSGGAYEAQYFGPGTRLLVL.

The CDR3 DNA is TGCGCCAGCAGCTTGGGAGACTGGACAGAGCCCTACGAGCAGTACTTC. It is translated as CASSLGDWTEPYEQYF. The chain carries TRBV5-1 and TRBJ2-7; D is perhaps TRBD1 (6 bases). The V gene lost 0 bases and the J gene lost 2 bases, with 15 bases spanning the gap. Germline V gene sequence: CDR1 SGHRS, CDR2 YFSETQ. The CDR3 loop spans 16 amino acids.

In its sample, this clonotype was seen many times. The chain combines TRBV7-8 with TRBJ2-7; TRBD2 matches 13 bases. V lost 5 bases and J lost 3; bases outside the gene matches: 13. CDR3 length: 18 amino acids. Germline CDR1 SGHVS, CDR2 FQNEAQ. CDR3 protein: CASSPGTSGAEFVYEQYF. CDR3 bases: TGTGCCAGCAGCCCCGGGACTAGCGGGGCCGAATTTGTCTACGAGCAGTACTTC.

This clonotype was counted a few times. A much larger clone differs by one base, so this may be a read error. This sequence joins TRBV3-1 and TRBJ2-7, with D perhaps TRBD2 (5 bases). The V end lost 4 bases, the J end lost 7 bases, and 26 bases lay between the germline ends. From germline, CDR1 is LGHDT and CDR2 YNNKEL (reference sequence). CDR3 length: 17 amino acids. The CDR3 DNA reads TGTGCCAGCAGCCCGCGGACTGGGAATCCCTCCTACAATGAGCAGTACTTC. This gives the protein CASSPRTGNPSYNEQYF.

The chain joins TRBV6-6 to TRBJ1-1; the D gene is possibly TRBD1 (6 bases). Germline CDR1 and CDR2: MNHNY and SVGAGI (reference sequence). The CDR3 contains 14 residues. The V and J ends lost 10 bases and 1 base respectively, with 16 bases between them. CDR3 DNA: TGTGCCACGCAAAGGGGGGCGCCGAACACTGAAGCTTTCTTT. It translates to CATQRGAPNTEAFF.

The CDR3 region is CSASFPSSGTQYF. The CDR3, as DNA: TGCAGTGCTAGTTTCCCGAGCTCGGGGACCCAGTACTTC. The V and J genes are TRBV20-1 and TRBJ2-7; D is unclear. The J call is in doubt because the DNA end fits TRBJ2-5 better. The CDR3 totals 13 residues. Per the germline V gene, CDR1 is DFQATT and CDR2 is SNEGSKA (reference sequence).

This clonotype was detected ten times or more. The rearrangement uses TRBV7-8 and TRBJ1-5; 8 bases are shared with TRBD1. V shed 1 base and J 3 bases; nucleotides not matched to a gene: 2. CDR1 and CDR2 (germline): SGHVS, FQNEAQ. This CDR3 is built from 15 residues. CDR3 region: CASSLDRGVNQPQHF. In DNA, the CDR3 is TGTGCCAGCAGCTTAGACAGGGGGGTCAATCAGCCCCAGCATTTT.